Each of the 9 T cell receptor beta chains below was sequenced from the same sample in a study of cytotoxic CD8 clonotypes in ibrutinib-treated CLL. Assay used: immunoSEQ multiplex PCR; TCRdb lists only in-frame clones, some missing. The repertoire holds over 130,000 clones, with approximately 80% as singletons. Here the sequenced sample was PBMCs, taken after 36 months of ibrutinib treatment. All receptors come from a human donor with chronic lymphocytic leukemia.

J is TRBJ2-5 and V is TRBV5-1; 8 nucleotides line up with TRBD1. The germline V gene has CDR1 SGHRS and CDR2 YFSETQ. This CDR3 has 16 residues. V was pared by 1 base and J by 4 bases, with 9 bases of the junction left unmatched. Written as DNA, the CDR3 is TGCGCCAGCAGCTTGCACCGAGGACAGGGCCGAGAGACCCAGTACTTC. Translation: CASSLHRGQGRETQYF.

This chain uses TRBV11-3 with TRBJ1-3; D gene uncertain. V lost 4 bases, J lost 4 bases, and 14 bases lay in between. The CDR3 extends over 15 amino acids. Germline V gene sequence: CDR1 SGHNT, CDR2 YENEEA. CDR3 nucleotide sequence: TGTGCCAGCAGCTATAGATCCGGAGGAGGAAACACCATATATTTT. Its translation: CASSYRSGGGNTIYF. The entire variable domain, with the rest obtained from reference TRBV11-3 and TRBJ1-3, is as follows: EAGVVQSPRYKIIEKKQPVAFWCNPISGHNTLYWYLQNLGQGPELLIRYENEEAVDDSQLPKDRFSAERLKGVDSTLKIQPAELGDSAVYLCASSYRSGGGNTIYFGEGSWLTVV.

The chain uses TRBV5-4 and TRBJ2-1, with D maybe TRBD1 (5 bases). V was clipped by 4 bases and J by 0 bases, with 17 bases between them. Per the germline V gene, CDR1 is SGHNT and CDR2 is YYREEE (reference sequence). The CDR3 is 17 residues long. This chain's CDR3 is CASSMKQDPGSYNEQFF. As DNA, the CDR3 is TGTGCCAGCAGCATGAAACAGGACCCCGGCTCCTACAATGAGCAGTTCTTC.

This chain links TRBV9 with TRBJ1-2; D possibly corresponds to TRBD1 (6 bases). This CDR3 is 17 amino acids long. Germline CDR1 and CDR2: SGDLS and YYNGEE. Trimming removed 3 bases from V and 0 bases from J, with 18 bases in between. Here the CDR3 reads CASSASRGTLANYGYTF. CDR3 in DNA: TGTGCCAGCAGCGCATCCCGTGGGACATTAGCTAACTATGGCTACACCTTC.

This chain links TRBV19 with TRBJ1-2; no clear D. The CDR3 spans 16 residues. The germline gives CDR1 LNHDA, CDR2 SQIVND (reference sequence). Trimming took off 4 bases at V and 0 bases at J, with 15 bases between the two ends. CDR3 nucleotide sequence: TGTGCCAGTAGTAGCGGACGGAGGCTTACTAACTATGGCTACACCTTC. Its protein product is CASSSGRRLTNYGYTF.

The V and J genes are TRBV10-3 and TRBJ1-5; tentative D call: TRBD1 (6 bases). V dropped 6 bases and J dropped 2 bases, with 14 bases sitting between them. Looked up from germline, CDR1 is ENHRY and CDR2 is SYGVKD. CDR3 size: 15 residues. This CDR3 reads CAISQTGLGNQPQHF. For the CDR3, the DNA is TGTGCCATCAGCCAGACAGGATTAGGCAATCAGCCCCAGCATTTT.

The chain recombines TRBV10-3 with TRBJ2-4; unclear D gene. The germline V gene has CDR1 ENHRY and CDR2 SYGVKD. This CDR3 is built from 14 residues. Trimming left V 9 bases short and J 2 bases short, with 14 bases between. The DNA of the CDR3 is TGTGCCATATCTGGGATAATGACCAAAAACATTCAGTACTTC. Amino acid sequence: CAISGIMTKNIQYF.

This chain links TRBV5-1 with TRBJ2-1, with 10 bases matching TRBD1. V shed 3 bases and J 10 bases; nucleotides not matched to a gene: 10. This CDR3 region has 15 residues. Germline assignment: CDR1 SGHRS and CDR2 YFSETQ. CDR3 protein: CASSYLTGGEYEQFF. Written as DNA, the CDR3 is TGCGCCAGCAGCTACCTGACAGGGGGCGAATACGAGCAGTTCTTC.

This clone was seen once. This chain links TRBV29-1 with TRBJ1-1; D gene unclear. CDR3 length: 11 residues. V was trimmed by 7 bases and J by 0 bases, leaving 6 bases between them. Germline CDR1 and CDR2: SQVTM and ANQGSEA. This CDR3 is CSARMNTEAFF. The CDR3 region has the DNA TGCAGCGCTCGTATGAACACTGAAGCTTTCTTT.